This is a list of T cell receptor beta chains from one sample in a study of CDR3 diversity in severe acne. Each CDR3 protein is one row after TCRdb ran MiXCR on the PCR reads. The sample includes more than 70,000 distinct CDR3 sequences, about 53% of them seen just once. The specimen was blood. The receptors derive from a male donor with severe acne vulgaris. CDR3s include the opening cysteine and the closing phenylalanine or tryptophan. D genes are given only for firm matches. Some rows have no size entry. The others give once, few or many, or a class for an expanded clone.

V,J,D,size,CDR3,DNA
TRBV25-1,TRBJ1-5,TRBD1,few,CASSAGTAYSNQPQHF,TGTGCCAGCAGTGCCGGGACAGCGTATAGCAATCAGCCCCAGCATTTT
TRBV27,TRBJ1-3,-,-,CASSSSPSRYSGDTIYF,TGTGCCAGCAGTTCATCCCCTTCGCGATACTCTGGGGACACCATATATTTT
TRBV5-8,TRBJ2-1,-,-,CASSFRRADNEQFF,TGTGCCAGCAGCTTCCGACGGGCTGACAATGAGCAGTTCTTC
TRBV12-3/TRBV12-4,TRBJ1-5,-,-,CASSLGGVLYQPQHF,TGTGCCAGCAGTTTAGGGGGGGTTCTATATCAGCCCCAGCATTTT
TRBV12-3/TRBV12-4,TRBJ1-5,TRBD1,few,CASSQDGTGFQPQHF,TGCGCCAGCAGCCAAGACGGGACAGGGTTTCAGCCCCAGCATTTT
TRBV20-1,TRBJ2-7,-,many,CSAIRGVGSYEQYF,TGCAGTGCTATCCGAGGGGTGGGCTCCTACGAGCAGTACTTC
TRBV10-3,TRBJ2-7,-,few,CAISEPNYSYEQYF,TGTGCCATCAGTGAGCCAAACTACTCCTACGAGCAGTACTTC
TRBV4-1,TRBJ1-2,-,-,CASRRDLGVAGYTF,TGCGCCAGCAGGAGGGACTTGGGGGTAGCGGGCTACACCTTC
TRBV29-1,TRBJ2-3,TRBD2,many,CSVAGRGEPDTQYF,TGCAGCGTTGCTGGGCGGGGGGAGCCAGATACGCAGTATTTT
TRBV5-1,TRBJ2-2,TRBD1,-,CASSTEPGGKNTGELFF,TGCGCCAGCAGCACCGAACCAGGGGGCAAAAACACCGGGGAGCTGTTTTTT
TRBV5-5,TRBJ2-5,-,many,CASSLRGNQETQYF,TGTGCCAGCAGCTTGAGGGGCAACCAAGAGACCCAGTACTTC
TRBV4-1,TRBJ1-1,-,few,CASSRLGSWTEAFF,TGCGCCAGCAGCCGTCTCGGGAGTTGGACTGAAGCTTTCTTT
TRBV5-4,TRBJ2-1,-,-,CASSGEGARSATEQFF,TGTGCCAGCAGCGGCGAAGGGGCCAGGTCGGCTACTGAGCAGTTCTTC
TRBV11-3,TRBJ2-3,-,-,CASAGGSGSDTQYF,TGTGCCAGCGCAGGTGGGAGTGGGTCAGATACGCAGTATTTT
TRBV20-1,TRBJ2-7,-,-,CSASAGLPYEQYF,TGCAGTGCTAGCGCAGGGCTTCCCTACGAGCAGTACTTC
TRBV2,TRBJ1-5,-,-,CASSDWGQPQHF,TGTGCCAGCAGTGACTGGGGGCAGCCCCAGCATTTT
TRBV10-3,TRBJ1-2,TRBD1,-,CAIRRDSTGAGYTF,TGTGCCATCAGAAGAGACAGCACAGGGGCTGGCTACACCTTC
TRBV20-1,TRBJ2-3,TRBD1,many,CSASRDRGGADTQYF,TGCAGTGCTAGCCGCGACAGGGGAGGCGCAGATACGCAGTATTTT
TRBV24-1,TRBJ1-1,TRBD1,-,CATSKSGALGQENTEAFF,TGTGCCACCAGTAAATCTGGGGCTTTGGGACAGGAGAACACTGAAGCTTTCTTT
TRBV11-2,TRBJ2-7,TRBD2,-,CASSQPGRGTEQYF,TGTGCCAGCAGCCAACCCGGGAGGGGGACCGAGCAGTACTTC
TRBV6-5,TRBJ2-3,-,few,CASSYQGGTQYF,TGTGCCAGCAGTTACCAGGGCGGCACGCAGTATTTT
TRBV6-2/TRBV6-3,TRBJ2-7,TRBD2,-,CASSGLAGGDEQYF,TGTGCCAGCAGTGGACTAGCGGGAGGAGACGAGCAGTACTTC
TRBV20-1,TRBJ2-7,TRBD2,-,CSARDRTSGRHPYEQYF,TGCAGTGCTAGAGATAGGACTAGCGGGAGACATCCCTACGAGCAGTACTTC
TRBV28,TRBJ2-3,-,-,CATKGADTQYF,TGTGCCACCAAGGGTGCCGATACGCAGTATTTT
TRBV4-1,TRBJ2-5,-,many,CASSQVVADQETQYF,TGCGCCAGCAGCCAAGTAGTGGCAGATCAAGAGACCCAGTACTTC
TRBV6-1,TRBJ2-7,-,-,CASSWGTTYEQYF,TGTGCCAGCAGTTGGGGGACCACCTACGAGCAGTACTTC
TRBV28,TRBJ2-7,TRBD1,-,CASRNGQGIYEQYF,TGTGCCAGCAGGAATGGACAGGGGATCTACGAGCAGTACTTC
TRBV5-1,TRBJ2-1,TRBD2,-,CASSRHGRGTDEQFF,TGCGCCAGCAGCCGCCACGGGAGGGGGACCGATGAGCAGTTCTTC
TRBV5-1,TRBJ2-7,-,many,CASSLDSFAMEQYF,TGCGCCAGCAGCTTGGACAGCTTTGCTATGGAGCAGTACTTC
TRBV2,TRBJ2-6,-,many,CASKQGSSGANVLTF,TGTGCCAGCAAACAGGGAAGCTCTGGGGCCAACGTCCTGACTTTC
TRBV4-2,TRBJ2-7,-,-,CASSQEIRATGGYEQYF,TGTGCCAGCAGCCAAGAAATCAGGGCAACGGGTGGCTACGAGCAGTACTTC
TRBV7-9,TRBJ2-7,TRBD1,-,CAGARSDRWHEQYF,TGTGCCGGCGCCCGGTCGGACAGGTGGCACGAGCAGTACTTC
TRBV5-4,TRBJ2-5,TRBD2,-,CASSSRGSETQYF,TGTGCCAGCAGCTCTCGCGGGAGTGAGACCCAGTACTTC
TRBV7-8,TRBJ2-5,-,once,CASSPDWAGETQYF,TGTGCCAGCAGCCCCGATTGGGCAGGAGAGACCCAGTACTTC
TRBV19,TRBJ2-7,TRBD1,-,CALGVGQLAYEQYF,TGTGCCTTGGGGGTGGGACAGTTAGCCTACGAGCAGTACTTC
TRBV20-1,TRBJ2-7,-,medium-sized,CSATRPGSYEQYF,TGCAGTGCGACACGCCCTGGCTCATACGAGCAGTACTTC
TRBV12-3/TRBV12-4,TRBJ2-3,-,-,CASSLAPQGGTQYF,TGTGCCAGCAGTTTGGCCCCCCAGGGCGGCACGCAGTATTTT
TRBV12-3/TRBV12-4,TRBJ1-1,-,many,CASSFAGRQEAFF,TGTGCCAGCAGTTTTGCCGGCAGACAAGAAGCTTTCTTT
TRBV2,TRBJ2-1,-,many,CASSEVREDNEQFF,TGTGCCAGCAGTGAAGTCAGGGAAGACAATGAGCAGTTCTTC
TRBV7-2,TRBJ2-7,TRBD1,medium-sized,CASSLGTGLPPEQYF,TGTGCCAGCAGCTTAGGGACAGGGCTCCCCCCCGAGCAGTACTTC
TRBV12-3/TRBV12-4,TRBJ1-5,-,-,CASSFGAGDDQPQHF,TGTGCCAGCAGCTTTGGAGCAGGGGACGATCAGCCCCAGCATTTT